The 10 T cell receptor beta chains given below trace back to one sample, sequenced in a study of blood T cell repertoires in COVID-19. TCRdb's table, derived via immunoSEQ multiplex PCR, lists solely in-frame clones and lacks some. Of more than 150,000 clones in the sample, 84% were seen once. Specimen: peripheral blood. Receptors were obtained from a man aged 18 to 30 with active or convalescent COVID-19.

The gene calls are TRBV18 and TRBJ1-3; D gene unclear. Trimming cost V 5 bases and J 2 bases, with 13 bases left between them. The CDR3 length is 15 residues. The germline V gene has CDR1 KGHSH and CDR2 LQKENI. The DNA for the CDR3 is TGTGCCAGCTCAGAGGGCCCCGGTCCTGGAAACACCATATATTTT. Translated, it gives CASSEGPGPGNTIYF.

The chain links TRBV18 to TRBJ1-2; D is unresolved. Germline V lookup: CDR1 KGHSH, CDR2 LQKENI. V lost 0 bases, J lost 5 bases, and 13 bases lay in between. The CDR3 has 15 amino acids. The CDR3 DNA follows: TGTGCCAGCTCACCACCTATAAGGGAGTCTTATGGCTACACCTTC. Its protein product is CASSPPIRESYGYTF.

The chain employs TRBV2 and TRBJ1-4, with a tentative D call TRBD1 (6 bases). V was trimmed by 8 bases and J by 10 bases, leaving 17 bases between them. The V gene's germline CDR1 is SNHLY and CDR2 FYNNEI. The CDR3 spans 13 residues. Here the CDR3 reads CASVAQGQGKLFF. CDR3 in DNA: TGTGCCAGCGTCGCACAGGGTCAAGGAAAACTGTTTTTT.

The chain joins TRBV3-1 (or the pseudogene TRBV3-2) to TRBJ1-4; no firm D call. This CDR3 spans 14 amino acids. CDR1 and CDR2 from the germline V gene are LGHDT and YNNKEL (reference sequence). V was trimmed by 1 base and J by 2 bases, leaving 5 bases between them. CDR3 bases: TGTGCCAGCAGCCAAGCGGGTACTAATGAAAAACTGTTTTTT. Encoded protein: CASSQAGTNEKLFF.

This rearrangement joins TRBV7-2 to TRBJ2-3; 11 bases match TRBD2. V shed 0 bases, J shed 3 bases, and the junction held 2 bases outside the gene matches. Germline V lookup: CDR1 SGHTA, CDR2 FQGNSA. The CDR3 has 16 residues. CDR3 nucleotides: TGTGCCAGCAGCTTAGCGCTAGCGGGGGGAACAGATACGCAGTATTTT. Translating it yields CASSLALAGGTDTQYF.

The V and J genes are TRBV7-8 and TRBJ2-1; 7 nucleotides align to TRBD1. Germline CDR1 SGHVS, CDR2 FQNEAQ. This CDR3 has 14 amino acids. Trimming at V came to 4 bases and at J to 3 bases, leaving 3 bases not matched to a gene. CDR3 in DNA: TGTGCCAGCAGCTGGGACAGAAACTACAATGAGCAGTTCTTC. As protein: CASSWDRNYNEQFF.

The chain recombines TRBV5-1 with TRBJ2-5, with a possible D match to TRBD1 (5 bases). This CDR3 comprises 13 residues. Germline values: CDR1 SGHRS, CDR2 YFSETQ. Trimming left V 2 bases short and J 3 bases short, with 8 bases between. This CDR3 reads CASSFQGEETQYF. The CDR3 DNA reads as TGCGCCAGCAGCTTTCAAGGGGAAGAGACCCAGTACTTC.

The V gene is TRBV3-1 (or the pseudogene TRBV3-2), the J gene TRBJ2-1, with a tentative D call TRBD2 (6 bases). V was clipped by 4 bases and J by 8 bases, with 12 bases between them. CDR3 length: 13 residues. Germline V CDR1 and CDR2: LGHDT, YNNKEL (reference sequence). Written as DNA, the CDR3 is TGTGCCAGCAGCCTCCCATGGGGGGATGAGCAGTTCTTC. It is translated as CASSLPWGDEQFF.

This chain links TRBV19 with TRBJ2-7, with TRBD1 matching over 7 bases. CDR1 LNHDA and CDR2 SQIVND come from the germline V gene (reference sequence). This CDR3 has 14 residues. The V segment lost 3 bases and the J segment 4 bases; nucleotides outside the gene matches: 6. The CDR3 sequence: CASSIRDRVYEQYF. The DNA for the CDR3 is TGTGCCAGTAGTATTCGGGACAGAGTTTACGAGCAGTACTTC. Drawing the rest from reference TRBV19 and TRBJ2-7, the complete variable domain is DGGITQSPKYLFRKEGQNVTLSCEQNLNHDAMYWYRQDPGQGLRLIYYSQIVNDFQKGDIAEGYSVSREKKESFPLTVTSAQKNPTAFYLCASSIRDRVYEQYFGPGTRLTVT.

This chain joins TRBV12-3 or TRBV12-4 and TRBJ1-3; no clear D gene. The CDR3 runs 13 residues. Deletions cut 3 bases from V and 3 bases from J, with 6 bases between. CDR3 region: CASSFGSGNTIYF. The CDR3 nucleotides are TGTGCCAGCAGTTTTGGGAGTGGAAACACCATATATTTT.